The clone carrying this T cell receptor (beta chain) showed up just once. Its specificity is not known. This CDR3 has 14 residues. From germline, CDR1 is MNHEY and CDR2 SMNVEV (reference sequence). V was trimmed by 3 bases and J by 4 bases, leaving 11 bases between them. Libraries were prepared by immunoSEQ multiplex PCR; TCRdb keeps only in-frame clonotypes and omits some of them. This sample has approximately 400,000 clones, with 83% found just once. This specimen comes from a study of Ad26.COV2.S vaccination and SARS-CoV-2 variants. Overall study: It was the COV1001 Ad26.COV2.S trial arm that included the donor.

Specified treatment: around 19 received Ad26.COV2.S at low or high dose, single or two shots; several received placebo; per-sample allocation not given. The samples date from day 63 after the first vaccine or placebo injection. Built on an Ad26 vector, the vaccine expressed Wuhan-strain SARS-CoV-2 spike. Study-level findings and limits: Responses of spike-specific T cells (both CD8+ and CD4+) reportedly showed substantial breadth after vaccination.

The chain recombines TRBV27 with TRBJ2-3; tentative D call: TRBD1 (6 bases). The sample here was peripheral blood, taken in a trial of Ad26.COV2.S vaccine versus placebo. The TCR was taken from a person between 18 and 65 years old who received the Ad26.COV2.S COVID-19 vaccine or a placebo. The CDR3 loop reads CASSFLGQSDTQYF. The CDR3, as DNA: TGTGCCAGCAGTTTTCTCGGACAGTCAGATACGCAGTATTTT.